This T cell receptor (beta chain) was captured in a study of OX40 agonist ivuxolimab in advanced cancers. At the level of the study: A diagnosis of hepatocellular carcinoma, melanoma, renal cell or head and neck cancer was present in dose-escalation patients. Subjects had a mean age of approximately 60 years, with a range of 23 to 79; about 83% were male. Of the participants, approximately 44% had some prior anti-PD-1, anti-PD-L1 or anti-CTLA-4 therapy, which was allowed. Whole-study findings and limits: Both blood CD4+ and CD8+ T cells showed clonal growth by week 6 at 0.1 to 3.0 mg/kg.

The data were produced by immunoSEQ multiplex PCR, yet TCRdb's version contains in-frame clones alone and is incomplete. The sample includes under 25,000 clones, about 77% of them seen just once. Concerning this clone itself: What it binds is not known.

V lost 4 bases and J 0 bases, leaving 13 bases between the germline ends. CDR3 size: 15 residues. CDR1 and CDR2 from the germline V gene are MGHRA and YSYEKL. The rearrangement links TRBV4-1 to TRBJ2-7; possible D gene TRBD1, 6 bases. The TCR comes from an adult with an advanced solid tumor such as melanoma, head and neck, liver or kidney cancer. Here the sequenced sample was CD4+ or CD8+ T cells sorted from blood, taken in a trial of the OX40 agonist ivuxolimab. Here the CDR3 reads CASSPTGPSSYEQYF. CDR3 DNA: TGCGCCAGCAGCCCGACAGGCCCGAGCTCCTACGAGCAGTACTTC.